The entry below describes one TCR beta chain. This clonotype was picked up many times. Its recognized antigen is unknown. No quality values exist for individual bases; no much larger clone is one base distant. CDR1 and CDR2 were assigned from the germline V gene as SQVTM and ANQGSEA. Cut back by 3 bases and 1 base, the V and J ends lie 12 bases apart. There are 14 amino acids in the CDR3, from cysteine to phenylalanine inclusive. Only the CDR3 DNA is retained, 42 bases long and in frame from the first base. The source of the sample is a study of molecular identifiers for immune sequencing clone quantification (dated by TCRdb to 2016 to 2019). Looking at the study overall: For a replicate experiment, RNA from around 20,000 or 99,000 naive CD8 T cells was divided into five aliquots, of which four were sequenced. The study was a methods study using CD8 T cells to benchmark molecular-identifier clustering-based TCR repertoire sequencing (MIDCIRS) and TCR RNA copy counting.

Libraries were constructed by PCR. Sequencing took place on a NextSeq 500. Bulk TCR libraries were made following a previously described method, with the TCR primers given in Table S5. The Qiagen AllPrep DNA/RNA kit was used to purify total RNA. Reads from multiple sequencing runs of the same library were pooled before analysis. The paper's data handling went like this. Reads were retained only if their TCR constant sequence matched exactly, and those retained reads were trimmed to 150 nt and grouped according to their 12-nt molecular barcodes. Reads in each barcode group were sub-clustered using a 15% Levenshtein threshold, and a quality-weighted consensus sequence was built for each RNA molecule. Non-functional sequences were excluded, and lower-count sequences lying one edit away from another sequence were also excluded. Based on a fit of two negative binomial distributions, barcode sub-clusters having less than 20% of the maximum read count were discarded. TCRdb itself trimmed the public reads at Q25 with fastp, ran MiXCR and retained productive beta chains. All rows with the same CDR3 protein become a single entry with the most common DNA and genes. These V and J calls originate from TCRdb's pipeline instead of the authors' own analysis. Here the sample has under 600,000 distinct CDR3 sequences; about 25% occur a single time. The ten top clones hold 0.76% of the sample.

Libraries of naive CD8 T cells were built from anywhere between roughly 19,000 and 1,000,000 sorted cells, with 10%, 30% or 50% of the purified RNA used. On a BD FACSAria II, naive CD8 T cells were FACS-sorted as CD8+CD4-CCR7+CD45RA+ and collected into RLT Plus buffer. Detection sensitivity was tested by spiking Jurkat RNA equal to roughly 9 TCR copies' worth into samples containing roughly 19,000-1,000,000 naive CD8 T cells. CD8 T cells were enriched with RosetteSep CD8+ T Cell Enrichment Cocktail and Ficoll-Paque, followed by ACK red cell lysis. Broad study findings and their caveats: Spiked-in Jurkat TCR RNA (around nine copies' worth), which is not part of the donor repertoire, was contained in the naive libraries. Identical TCR molecules sharing a barcode could cause highly expanded clone sizes to be underestimated. Modeling indicated around 3 TCR RNA copies recovered per cell, compared with about 10 by digital PCR, which implies a capture efficiency of 25% to 35%. Even against a background of some 920,000 naive CD8 T cells, spiked-in Jurkat TCR RNA amounting to a single cell's worth was reported to be detectable. Without barcode sub-clustering, chimeric consensus sequences inflated TCR diversity; chimeras reached as high as 47%. In CMV-specific effector cells, clones with more than 20 RNA copies contained over 99% of molecules, whereas in naive cells such clones contained under 1% of molecules.

The clonotype was recovered from a human donor in good health. Some libraries in this study had Jurkat cell RNA spiked in. The sequenced material came from naive CD8+ T cells from blood, with Jurkat cell RNA spiked in. The cell subset or site label, as the study defines it: FACS-sorted CD8+CD4-CCR7+CD45RA+ naive T cells. Recombination joined TRBV29-1 with TRBJ1-1; too little of a D gene remains to name it. The DNA is TGCAGCGTTGAGGTCAGGTCGGCGAACACTGAAGCTTTCTTT. This is translated as CSVEVRSANTEAFF. Extended through the reference TRBV29-1 and TRBJ1-1 proteins, this CDR3 yields the full variable domain: SAVISQKPSRDICQRGTSLTIQCQVDSQVTMMFWYRQQPGQSLTLIATANQGSEATYESGFVIDKFPISRPNLTFSTLTVSNMSPEDSSIYLCSVEVRSANTEAFFGQGTRLTVV.